The 24 T cell receptor beta chains presented below share a single source sample, sequenced in a study of shared clonotypes between healthy human individuals. TCRdb's table, derived via immunoSEQ multiplex PCR, lists solely in-frame clones and lacks some. The data show more than 2 million clones, with more than 90% seen just once and roughly 0.13% held by the top ten. The specimen was naive CD4+ T cells sorted from blood. Subset reported: CD45RA+ positively selected. These receptors were taken from a man aged 18 to 29 in good health.

The chain links TRBV5-4 to TRBJ2-5; 11 bases align to TRBD2. The length of the CDR3 is 17 residues. Unmatched junction bases numbered 12, after V lost 3 bases and J lost 5 bases. Per the germline V gene, CDR1 is SGHNT and CDR2 is YYREEE (reference sequence). CDR3 residues: CASSSGTSGGGRETQYF. In nucleotides, the CDR3 is TGTGCCAGCAGCTCCGGGACTAGCGGAGGAGGTCGGGAGACCCAGTACTTC. The full variable domain, completed using reference TRBV5-4 and TRBJ2-5, is ETGVTQSPTHLIKTRGQQVTLRCSSQSGHNTVSWYQQALGQGPQFIFQYYREEENGRGNFPPRFSGLQFPNYSSELNVNALELDDSALYLCASSSGTSGGGRETQYFGPGTRLLVL.

The CDR3 is CASSPGTGTTTEAFF. DNA of the CDR3: TGTGCCAGCAGCCCCGGGACAGGGACCACCACTGAAGCTTTCTTT. The chain combines TRBV11-3 with TRBJ1-1; 9 positions match TRBD1. The length of the CDR3 is 15 residues. After removal of 5 bases from V and 4 bases from J, the junction contained 8 bases not matched to a gene. From germline, CDR1 is SGHNT and CDR2 YENEEA.

The V and J genes are TRBV29-1 and TRBJ2-7; D remains ambiguous. This CDR3 has 15 amino acids. The V end lost 0 bases, the J end lost 3 bases, and 15 bases lay between the germline ends. CDR1 SQVTM and CDR2 ANQGSEA come from the germline V gene. CDR3 sequence reads: CSVEEGPPYGYEQYF. CDR3 bases: TGCAGCGTTGAAGAAGGGCCCCCCTACGGCTACGAGCAGTACTTC.

Notes on this clone: One end of the junction does not line up with germline, which may come from a read error. The CDR3 sequence is CASSPVFPSGGALF. DNA of the CDR3: TGTGCCAGCAGTCCCGTTTTTCCCAGCGGGGGGGCACTCTTC. J is TRBJ2-1 and V is TRBV2, with TRBD2 matching 10 bases. Germline V lookup: CDR1 SNHLY, CDR2 FYNNEI. This CDR3 is built from 14 residues.

The CDR3 DNA sequence: TGTGCCAGCAGCTTGGGACAGGGAGCTAACTATGGCTACACCTTC. It encodes CASSLGQGANYGYTF. The rearrangement joins TRBV5-8 to TRBJ1-2, with 7 positions matching TRBD1. Germline V gene sequence: CDR1 SGHTS, CDR2 YDEGEE. V shed 0 bases and J 0 bases; nucleotides not matched to a gene: 2. The CDR3 is 15 amino acids.

The rearrangement links TRBV2 to TRBJ2-1; 10 positions agree with TRBD2. Germline CDR1 reads SNHLY; CDR2 reads FYNNEI. The V and J ends lost 4 bases and 4 bases, in that order; junction bases with no gene match: 1. The CDR3 consists of 14 residues. The CDR3 spells CASSGGLAYNEQFF. The CDR3 region has the DNA TGTGCCAGCAGTGGGGGACTAGCGTACAATGAGCAGTTCTTC.

This rearrangement joins TRBV11-2 to TRBJ2-5; D remains ambiguous. V lost 2 bases, J lost 5 bases, and 9 bases lay in between. The CDR3 consists of 13 residues. Germline lookup yields CDR1 SGHAT and CDR2 FQNNGV. The chain's CDR3 is CASSLWVRETQYF. CDR3 coding DNA: TGTGCCAGCAGCTTATGGGTGCGGGAGACCCAGTACTTC.

The rearrangement uses TRBV11-3 and TRBJ2-2; 7 bases line up with TRBD1. CDR3 size: 15 residues. Trimming at V came to 4 bases and at J to 5 bases, leaving 7 bases not matched to a gene. CDR1 is SGHNT and CDR2 is YENEEA in the germline V gene. Here the CDR3 reads CASSSRQGGTGELFF. The CDR3 coding sequence is TGTGCCAGCAGCTCACGACAGGGTGGGACCGGGGAGCTGTTTTTT.

The chain joins TRBV10-3 to TRBJ1-6; D unresolved. V was cut by 1 base and J by 8 bases, with 3 bases left in between. The CDR3 is made up of 12 amino acids. In germline, CDR1 is ENHRY, CDR2 SYGVKD. The CDR3 DNA reads TGTGCCATCAGTGAGTTTGATTCACCCCTCCACTTT. It specifies CAISEFDSPLHF.

Comment on this clone: The junction does not match germline at one end; this may be a read error. The chain has TRBV12-5 and TRBJ2-3; 13 positions match TRBD2. Germline-derived CDR1 and CDR2 are LGHNT and FRNRAP. This CDR3 region has 14 residues. CDR3 sequence (DNA): TGTGCTAGTGGTCAACCCGGGACTAGCGGGAAGGGGCATTTT. Translating it yields CASGQPGTSGKGHF.

CDR3 loop: CASSLGLFPYEQYF. The CDR3, as DNA: TGTGCCAGCAGCTTAGGACTATTCCCCTACGAGCAGTACTTC. This chain connects TRBV7-4 to TRBJ2-7; weak D call: TRBD2 (5 bases). This CDR3 has 14 residues. Trimming removed 1 base from V and 2 bases from J, with 9 bases in between. Germline CDR1 SGHVT, CDR2 SQSDAQ.

The chain recombines TRBV30 with TRBJ1-4; D is possibly TRBD1 (5 bases). V lost 5 bases and J lost 10, with 17 bases in between. The CDR3 sequence is 13 residues long. CDR1 GTSNPN and CDR2 SVGIG come from the germline V gene (reference sequence). CDR3 sequence (DNA): TGTGCCTGGGAACTGCAGGGTGTAGGAAAACTGTTTTTT. This sequence encodes CAWELQGVGKLFF.

V usage is TRBV13 and J usage is TRBJ1-2, with 7 positions matching TRBD1. Germline CDR1 and CDR2: PRHDT and FYEKMQ (reference sequence). There are 12 residues in the CDR3. Trimming at V came to 3 bases and at J to 5 bases, leaving 0 bases not matched to a gene. The CDR3 DNA reads TGTGCCAGCAGCTTGACAGGGTATGGCTACACCTTC. Its protein is CASSLTGYGYTF.

This chain joins TRBV10-3 and TRBJ1-2; D unresolved. The CDR3 runs to 12 residues. Germline V lookup: CDR1 ENHRY, CDR2 SYGVKD. Trimming removed 8 bases at V and 4 bases at J, with 11 bases between. For the CDR3, the DNA is TGTGCCATCTGGGGATTTTCCTATGGCTACACCTTC. This gives the protein CAIWGFSYGYTF.

V and J are TRBV18 and TRBJ2-1; a possible D gene is TRBD1 (5 bases). The ends were cut back, 5 bases at V and 8 bases at J, with 13 bases in the middle. The CDR3 contains 13 residues. CDR1 is KGHSH and CDR2 is LQKENI in the germline V gene. CDR3 DNA: TGTGCCAGCTCAAAGGGGCTCCAATATGAGCAGTTCTTC. It codes for CASSKGLQYEQFF.

The chain is built from TRBV9 and TRBJ2-1; weak D call: TRBD2 (7 bases). Trimming removed 0 bases from V and 7 bases from J, with 14 bases in between. The CDR3 sequence is 15 residues long. Germline-derived CDR1 and CDR2 are SGDLS and YYNGEE. The CDR3 reads CASSVVAGAPNEQFF. The CDR3 DNA follows: TGTGCCAGCAGCGTAGTGGCGGGGGCCCCGAATGAGCAGTTCTTC.

The chain has TRBV6-6 and TRBJ2-7; 9 nucleotides line up with TRBD1. The CDR3 extends over 15 amino acids. Trimming took 8 bases from V and 5 from J; bases not matched to a gene: 13. Looked up from germline, CDR1 is MNHNY and CDR2 is SVGAGI (reference sequence). CDR3 DNA: TGTGCCAGCGGATTAGGGACAGGGAATTCCCACGAGCAGTACTTC. As protein: CASGLGTGNSHEQYF.

This chain links TRBV5-1 with TRBJ1-2, with D perhaps matching TRBD1 (5 bases). V dropped 5 bases and J dropped 7 bases, with 15 bases sitting between them. This CDR3 comprises 13 residues. The germline V gene encodes CDR1 SGHRS and CDR2 YFSETQ. CDR3: CASRDSQLLGYTF. Here the CDR3 DNA reads TGCGCCAGCAGAGACAGTCAACTTCTTGGCTACACCTTC.

The chain is built from TRBV7-9 and TRBJ1-6; D is unresolved. The CDR3 consists of 14 residues. CDR1 and CDR2 (germline): SEHNR, FQNEAQ (reference sequence). Deletions cut 3 bases from V and 1 base from J, with 4 bases between. The chain's CDR3 is CASSFGSYNSPLHF. CDR3 DNA sequence: TGTGCCAGCAGCTTCGGGTCCTATAATTCACCCCTCCACTTT.

Notes on this clone: Other DNA sequences in the sample encode the same CDR3. This rearrangement joins TRBV5-6 to TRBJ2-7, with 8 bases lining up with TRBD1. The CDR3 is 15 amino acids. Losses at the gene ends were 1 base for V and 2 bases for J; bases not matched to a gene: 5. CDR1 SGHDT and CDR2 YYEEEE come from the germline V gene. Here the CDR3 reads CASSLTGQGTYEQYF. The DNA of the CDR3 is TGTGCCAGCAGCTTGACTGGACAGGGCACCTACGAGCAGTACTTC.

This chain connects TRBV9 to TRBJ2-7; 9 bases line up with TRBD1. Per the germline V gene, CDR1 is SGDLS and CDR2 is YYNGEE. With V trimmed by 4 bases and J by 2 bases, 7 bases remained unmatched. This CDR3 is built from 15 residues. In DNA, the CDR3 is TGTGCCAGCAGCCCTGGACAGGGGTCGACCTACGAGCAGTACTTC. This translates into CASSPGQGSTYEQYF.

This chain connects TRBV27 to TRBJ2-3; weak D call: TRBD1 (6 bases). CDR1 and CDR2 (germline): MNHEY, SMNVEV (reference sequence). The CDR3 runs to 16 residues. Trimming removed 5 bases from V and 0 bases from J, with 15 bases in between. The CDR3 sequence: CASSTYRDPSTDTQYF. The DNA of the CDR3 is TGTGCCAGCAGTACCTACAGGGACCCTAGCACAGATACGCAGTATTTT.

J is TRBJ2-5 and V is TRBV9; the D gene is possibly TRBD1 (5 bases). The germline V gene encodes CDR1 SGDLS and CDR2 YYNGEE. With 4 bases removed from V and 4 bases from J, the gap between germline ends came to 17 bases. CDR3 size: 15 residues. CDR3 nucleotides: TGTGCCAGCAGCCAGTTCCAGGGTTCCCCAGAGACCCAGTACTTC. Protein product: CASSQFQGSPETQYF.

The chain employs TRBV4-2 and TRBJ1-2, with 8 positions matching TRBD1. Germline V CDR1 and CDR2: LGHNA, YNFKEQ. CDR3 size: 17 residues. V lost 0 bases and J lost 4; bases outside the gene matches: 10. As DNA, the CDR3 is TGTGCCAGCAGCCAAGATGACCCAACCGGGACAGGCTATGGCTACACCTTC. It encodes CASSQDDPTGTGYGYTF.